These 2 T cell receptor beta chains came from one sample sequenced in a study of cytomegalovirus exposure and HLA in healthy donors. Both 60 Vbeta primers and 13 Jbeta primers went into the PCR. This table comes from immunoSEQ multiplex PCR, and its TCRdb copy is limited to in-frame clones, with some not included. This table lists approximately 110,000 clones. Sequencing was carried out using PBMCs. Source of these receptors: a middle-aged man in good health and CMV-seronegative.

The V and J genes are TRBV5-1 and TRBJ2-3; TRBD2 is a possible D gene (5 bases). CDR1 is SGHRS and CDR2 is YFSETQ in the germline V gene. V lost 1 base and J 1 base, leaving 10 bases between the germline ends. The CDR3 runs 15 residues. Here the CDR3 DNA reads TGCGCCAGCAGCTTGACTAGTTCCCGCACAGATACGCAGTATTTT. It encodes CASSLTSSRTDTQYF.

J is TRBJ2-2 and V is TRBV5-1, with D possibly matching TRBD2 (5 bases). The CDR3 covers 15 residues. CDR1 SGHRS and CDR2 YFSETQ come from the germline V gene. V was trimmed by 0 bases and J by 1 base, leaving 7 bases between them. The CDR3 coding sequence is TGCGCCAGCAGCTTGGGGGAGTGGAACACCGGGGAGCTGTTTTTT. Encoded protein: CASSLGEWNTGELFF.